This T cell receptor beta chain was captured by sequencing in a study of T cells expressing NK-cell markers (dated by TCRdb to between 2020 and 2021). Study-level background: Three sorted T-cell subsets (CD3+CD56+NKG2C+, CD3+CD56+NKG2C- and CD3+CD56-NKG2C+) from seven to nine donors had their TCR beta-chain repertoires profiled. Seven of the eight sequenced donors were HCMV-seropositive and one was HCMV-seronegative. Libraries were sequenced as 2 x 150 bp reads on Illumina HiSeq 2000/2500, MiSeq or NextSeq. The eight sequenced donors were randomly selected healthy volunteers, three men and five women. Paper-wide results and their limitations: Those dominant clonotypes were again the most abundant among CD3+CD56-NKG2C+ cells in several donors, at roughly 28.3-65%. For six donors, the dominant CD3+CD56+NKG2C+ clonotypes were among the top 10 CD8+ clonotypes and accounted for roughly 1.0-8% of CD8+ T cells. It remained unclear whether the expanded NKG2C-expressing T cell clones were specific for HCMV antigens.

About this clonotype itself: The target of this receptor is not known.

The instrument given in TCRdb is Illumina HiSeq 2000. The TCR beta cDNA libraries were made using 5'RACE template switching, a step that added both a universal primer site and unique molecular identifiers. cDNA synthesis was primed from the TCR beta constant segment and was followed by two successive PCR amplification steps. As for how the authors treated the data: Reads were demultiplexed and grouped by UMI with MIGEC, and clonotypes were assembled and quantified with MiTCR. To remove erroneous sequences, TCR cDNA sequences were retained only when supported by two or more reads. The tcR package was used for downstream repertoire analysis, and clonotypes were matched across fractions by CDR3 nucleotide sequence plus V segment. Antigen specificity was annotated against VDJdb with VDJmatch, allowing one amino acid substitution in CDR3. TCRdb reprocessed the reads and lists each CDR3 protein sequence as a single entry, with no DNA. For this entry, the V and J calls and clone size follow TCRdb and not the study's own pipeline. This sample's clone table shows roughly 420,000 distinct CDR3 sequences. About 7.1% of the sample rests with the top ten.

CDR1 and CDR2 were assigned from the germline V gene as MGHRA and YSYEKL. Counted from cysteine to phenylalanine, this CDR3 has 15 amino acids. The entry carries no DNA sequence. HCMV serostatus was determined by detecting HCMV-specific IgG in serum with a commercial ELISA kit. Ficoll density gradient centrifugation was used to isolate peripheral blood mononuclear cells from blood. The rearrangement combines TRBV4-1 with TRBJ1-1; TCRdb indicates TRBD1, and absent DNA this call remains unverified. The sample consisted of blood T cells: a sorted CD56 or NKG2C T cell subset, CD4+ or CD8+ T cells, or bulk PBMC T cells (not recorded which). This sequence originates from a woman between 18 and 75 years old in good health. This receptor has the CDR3 CASSQWTGLNTEAFF.